The clone carrying this T cell receptor (beta chain) was recorded a few times. What it binds is unknown. Sequenced material consisted of expressed TCRB transcripts (all of the isolated RNA was reverse transcribed). Clones were read by immunoSEQ multiplex PCR, and TCRdb kept only the in-frame ones, dropping some. Of around 190,000 clones listed, more than 10% are singletons. This CDR3 spans 15 amino acids. CDR1 MNHEY and CDR2 SMNVEV come from the germline V gene (reference sequence). The V gene end was trimmed by 3 bases and the J gene end by 7 bases; junction bases not matched to a gene: 10. This entry belongs to a study of beta chain features in type 1 diabetes. Points from the study as a whole: Type 1 diabetes patients had fewer VDJ junction insertions and more deletions.

The J gene is TRBJ1-2, the V gene TRBV27; 8 nucleotides match TRBD1. The TCR sequence derives from a woman aged 18-29 years in good health. Sequenced material: central memory CD4+ T cells from blood. The CDR3 loop is CASSFSTGGTGGYTF. CDR3 sequence (DNA): TGTGCCAGCAGTTTCTCGACAGGAGGGACAGGTGGCTACACCTTC.